This TCR beta chain came from a study of T cells in Graves' hyperthyroidism and ophthalmopathy (dated by TCRdb to the late 2010s). Regarding the complete study: Peripheral blood samples were taken at the time of initial diagnosis, prior to any treatment. To identify distinguishing TCR V-J signatures, a discovery cohort of about 95 patients was used, comprising fewer than 45 with Graves' ophthalmopathy and around 57 with stable Graves' hyperthyroidism. Prospective prediction of ophthalmopathy was tested in an independent validation cohort consisting of under 20 hyperthyroidism patients and around 16 patients who later progressed to ophthalmopathy. The approximately 100 discovery patients were randomly split 7:3 into training and test sets. In about six Graves' hyperthyroidism patients, the study also compared T-cell repertoires from thyroid tissue with T-cell repertoires from blood. Following sampling, methimazole starting at 30 mg daily was given to hyperthyroidism patients, and high-dose intravenous methylprednisolone was given to ophthalmopathy patients. The paper describes TCR Vbeta CDR3 sequencing of about 140 peripheral blood samples, made up of fewer than 50 ophthalmopathy patients, roughly 72 hyperthyroidism patients and 17 progressor patients.

Amplification of TCR beta CDR3 regions was carried out from RNA transcripts. The first round of RT-PCR for the TCR CDR3 was performed with the HTBI primer set and the Qiagen OneStep RT-PCR kit. A second multiplex PCR round built the libraries, followed by size selection and purification. Sequencing of the libraries was done on an Illumina HiSeq2000 using paired-end 100 bp reads. The published analysis was carried out like this. SOAPnuke was used to process the raw data, throwing out any read that contained adapters or uncalled bases, had a mean Phred below 15, or lacked an exact constant-primer or identifier match. COPE v1.2.5 was used to merge the high-quality paired reads, and each unique nucleotide sequence was defined as a clonotype. MiTCR v1.1 was used to align clonotypes to the IMGT TRBV, TRBD and TRBJ reference segments. Only V-J combinations with frequency above 0.0001, covering 99% to 99.2% of repertoires, were analysed. A TCS score was defined as the ratio between F50 (clonal expansion) and ExV (chaos), using BLOSUM62-based TCRdist between CDR3 peptides within each V-J. Welch's t-statistics and random forest reduced just over 500 V-J features to about 13, which were used in a naive Bayes classifier (R e1071). Starting from the raw public reads, TCRdb applied fastp trimming at Q25, assembled clones with MiXCR and retained in-frame beta chains. Under each unique CDR3 protein, matching rows form one entry showing the most common genes and DNA. The V and J calls, along with clone size, are taken from TCRdb and not from the paper's own processing. The sample has hundreds of thousands of distinct CDR3 sequences on record, approximately 21% of them singletons. The top ten clones comprise around 65% of the sample.

The CDR3 holds 15 amino acids from the cysteine to the phenylalanine. Of all the DNA, just the CDR3 is kept, 45 bases in frame from base 1. The V and J ends are trimmed by 1 base and 0 bases, leaving 9 bases between them. The germline V gene (reference sequence) specifies LNHDA as CDR1 and SQIVND as CDR2. Ophthalmopathy patients had moderately to severely active disease, Clinical Activity Score of at least 3, NOSPECS grade of at least 4, and duration under 3 months. The study excluded patients with uncontrolled infections, other autoimmune diseases, pregnancy or lactation. Diagnoses were based on clinical symptoms, serum thyroxine and TRAb, thyroid ultrasound and orbital computed tomography. Ficoll-Paque density gradient centrifugation was used to isolate PBMCs from approximately 11 ml of fresh peripheral blood. Total RNA was extracted with Trizol reagent, and quality was checked on an Agilent 2100 Bioanalyzer.

What the authors observed across the whole study: In validation, the model predicted progression to ophthalmopathy a median of approximately 6.3 months before onset, with roughly 71% sensitivity and 72.22% specificity. Most expanded thyroid clonotypes (frequency above 0.001) were also detected in blood, suggesting blood repertoires may reflect thyroid immune responses. No statistical method was used to fix the sample size in advance, and group allocation was not hidden from the investigators. A model built on a 13 V-J signature distinguished ophthalmopathy from stable hyperthyroidism, reaching 85% to 90% sensitivity and approximately 81% specificity in cross-validation and 80%/75% in testing.

A few counts support this clonotype. The antigen it binds to is not known. Per-base qualities were not stored, and no clone one base away is much larger. This sequence originates from a young man with Graves' ophthalmopathy. The sequencing input was blood. This chain is built from TRBV19 and TRBJ1-1; no D gene call is confident. Here is the DNA: TGTGCCAGTAGTATAGGTGAAAACATGAACACTGAAGCTTTCTTT. This codes for CASSIGENMNTEAFF. The CDR3, completed at both ends by the reference TRBV19 and TRBJ1-1 genes, gives the full variable domain DGGITQSPKYLFRKEGQNVTLSCEQNLNHDAMYWYRQDPGQGLRLIYYSQIVNDFQKGDIAEGYSVSREKKESFPLTVTSAQKNPTAFYLCASSIGENMNTEAFFGQGTRLTVV.